This T cell receptor (beta chain) was sequenced in a study of CXCR3-negative and CXCR3-positive naive CD8 T cells. The CDR3 is 11 residues long. Looked up from germline, CDR1 is SQVTM and CDR2 is ANQGSEA. UMI-labeled 5' RACE TRB cDNA libraries were prepared from the cells. TCRdb reworked the 5' RACE reads into one entry per CDR3 protein, no DNA. The sample has thousands of distinct CDR3 sequences. The chain joins TRBV29-1 to TRBJ2-1; no DNA is available, so the TRBD1 call from TCRdb remains unchecked. Sequenced input: naive CXCR3- CD8+ T cells from blood. The subset here: CD45RO-CCR7+CD27+CD95- naive CD8+ T cells lacking CXCR3 (TNR3-). This clonotype was obtained from a human donor in good health. Some clones in this sample may be carry-over from other donors' samples. The CDR3 sequence is CSVDGNNEQFF.